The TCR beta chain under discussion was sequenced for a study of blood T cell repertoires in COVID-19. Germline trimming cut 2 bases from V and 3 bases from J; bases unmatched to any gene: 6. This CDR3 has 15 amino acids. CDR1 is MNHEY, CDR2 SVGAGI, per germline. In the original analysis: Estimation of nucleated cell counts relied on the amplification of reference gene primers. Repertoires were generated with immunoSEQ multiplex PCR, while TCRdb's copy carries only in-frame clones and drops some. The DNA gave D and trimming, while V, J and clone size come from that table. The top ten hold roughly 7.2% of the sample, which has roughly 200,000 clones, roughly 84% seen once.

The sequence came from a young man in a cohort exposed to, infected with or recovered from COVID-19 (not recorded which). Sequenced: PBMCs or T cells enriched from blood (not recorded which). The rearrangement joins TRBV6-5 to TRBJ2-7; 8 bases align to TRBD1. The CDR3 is CASSYVPGQGYEQYF. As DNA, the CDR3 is TGTGCCAGCAGTTACGTCCCTGGACAGGGCTACGAGCAGTACTTC.